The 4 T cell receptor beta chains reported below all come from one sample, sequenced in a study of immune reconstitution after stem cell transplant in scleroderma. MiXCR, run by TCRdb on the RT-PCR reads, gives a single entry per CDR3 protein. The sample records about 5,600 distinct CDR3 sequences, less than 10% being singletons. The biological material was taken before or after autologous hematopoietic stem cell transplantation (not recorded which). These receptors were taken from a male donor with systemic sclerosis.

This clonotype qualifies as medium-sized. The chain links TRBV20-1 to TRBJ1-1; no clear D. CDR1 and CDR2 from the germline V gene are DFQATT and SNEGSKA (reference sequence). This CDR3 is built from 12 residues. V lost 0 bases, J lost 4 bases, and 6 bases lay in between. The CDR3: CSARDYGTEAFF. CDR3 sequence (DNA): TGCAGTGCTAGAGACTACGGCACTGAAGCTTTCTTT.

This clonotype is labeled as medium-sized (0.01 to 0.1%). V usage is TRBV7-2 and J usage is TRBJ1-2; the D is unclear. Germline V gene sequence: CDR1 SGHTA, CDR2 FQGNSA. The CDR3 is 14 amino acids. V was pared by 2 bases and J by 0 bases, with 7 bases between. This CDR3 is CASSLKAANYGYTF. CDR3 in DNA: TGTGCCAGCAGCTTAAAAGCAGCTAACTATGGCTACACCTTC. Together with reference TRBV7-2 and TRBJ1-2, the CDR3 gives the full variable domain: GAGVSQSPSNKVTEKGKDVELRCDPISGHTALYWYRQSLGQGLEFLIYFQGNSAPDKSGLPSDRFSAERTGGSVSTLTIQRTQQEDSAVYLCASSLKAANYGYTFGSGTRLTVV.

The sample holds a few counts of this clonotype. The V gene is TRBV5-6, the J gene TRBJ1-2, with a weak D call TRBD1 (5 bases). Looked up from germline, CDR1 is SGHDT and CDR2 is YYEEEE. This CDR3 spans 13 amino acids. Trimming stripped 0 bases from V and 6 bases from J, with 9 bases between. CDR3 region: CASSLAGMDGYTF. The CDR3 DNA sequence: TGTGCCAGCAGCTTGGCAGGGATGGATGGCTACACCTTC.

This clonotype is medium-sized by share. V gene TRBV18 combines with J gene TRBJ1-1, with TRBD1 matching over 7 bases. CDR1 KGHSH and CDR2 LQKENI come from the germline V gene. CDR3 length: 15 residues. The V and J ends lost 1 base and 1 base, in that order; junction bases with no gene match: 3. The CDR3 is CASSPQGASNTEAFF. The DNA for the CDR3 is TGTGCCAGCTCACCACAGGGGGCATCGAACACTGAAGCTTTCTTT.